This TCR beta chain was recorded in a study of memory CD4+ T cells and cytomegalovirus serostatus (dated by TCRdb to 2018 to 2020). Regarding the research as a whole: The cohort comprised 33 healthy Belgian adults, 9 CMV seropositive and about 25 CMV seronegative. To replicate a published TCR-based CMV serostatus classifier, the researchers sequenced the CD4+ memory TCRbeta repertoires of a Belgian cohort whose cytomegalovirus serostatus was known.

Single viable CD3+CD4+CD8-CD45RO+ cells were sorted as memory CD4+ T cells on a FACSAria II. CMV serostatus was determined with a Roche Elecsys assay detecting serum IgG against CMV pp150, pp28, p38 and p52. After the samples were thawed, total CD4+ T cells were enriched through positive selection using CD4 magnetic microbeads. Samples originated from another study that specifically interrogated the CD4+ T cell memory repertoire. Peripheral blood mononuclear cells were isolated and cryopreserved according to standard operating procedures, and serum was kept at -80 degrees C. Staining used CD3-PerCP (BW264/56), CD4-APC (RPA-T4), CD45RO-PE (UCHT1) and CD8-Pacific Orange (3B5) antibodies, with Sytox blue excluding non-viable cells. Genomic DNA was extracted from sorted cells with the Quick-DNA Microprep Kit. Amplification of TCRbeta DNA was done with the immunoSEQ hsTCRbeta kit, following the protocol from the manufacturer. TCRbeta libraries were sequenced on an Illumina MiSeq instrument. The original methods were these. Once out-of-frame sequences had been removed, approximately 2,000,000 distinct TCRbeta sequences were left, which works out to an average of approximately 73,000 per individual. Each individual was scored according to the count of 160 or so previously reported CMV-associated TCRbeta sequences and the total productive distinct TCRbeta count. A beta-binomial model was reimplemented in Python, and random forests from scikit-learn, run with default parameters, were trained on data from the US cohort. Classifier performance on the Belgian cohort was summarized as median AUC with percentile confidence intervals over 10,000 bootstrap iterations. TCRdb mirrors the immuneACCESS table, restricted to in-frame sequences. Some clones are absent from its copies; in checked studies, under half trace to an unresolved V gene, and the reason for the others is unknown. The V and J calls and clone size come from that table; D and trimming were worked out from the DNA. The sample table lists about 27,000 clones, roughly 76% of them with a count of one. The leading ten clones occupy about 1% of the sample.

A note on this clone: Its specific antigen is unknown. Base quality data are lacking; no much larger clone is found one base away.

General findings and caveats noted by the study authors: The original-framework classifier achieved a median bootstrapped AUC of about 0.94 with a 95% CI of 0.76-1.00 on the Belgian cohort. Of over 150 previously reported CMV-associated TCRbeta sequences, 67 appeared in the CD4+ memory repertoires, each in one to five individuals. The results were interpreted as suggesting that the CMV-associated TCR signature is mostly present in the CD4+ memory repertoire. For predicting CMV serostatus, the median bootstrapped AUC was 0.95 using the original framework and around 0.9 using a US-trained random forest. Only CD4+CD45RO+ memory cells were sequenced, in contrast to the original study, which included naive and memory CD4+ and CD8+ populations.

For CDR1 and CDR2, the germline V gene lists SGHVS and FNYEAQ. The CDR3, cysteine through phenylalanine, is 17 amino acids long. Only the CDR3 part of the read is kept: 51 bases, read in frame from the first base. V is pruned by 4 bases and J by 0 bases, leaving 8 bases of the junction without a gene match. The sequence was collected from an adult in good health and CMV-seronegative. The rearranged segments are TRBV7-6 and TRBJ2-2, and TRBD1 aligns with 7 junction nucleotides. The sample taken for sequencing was memory CD4+ T cells from blood. Here the CDR3 is given as CASSYNPGTANTGELFF. The nucleotide sequence reads TGTGCCAGCAGCTATAACCCCGGGACAGCGAACACCGGGGAGCTGTTTTTT.